This TCR beta chain was sequenced for a study of T cell repertoires in cytomegalovirus infection. V trimming: 7 bases; J trimming: 0 bases; junction bases outside the gene matches: 7. This CDR3 has 15 residues. CDR1 and CDR2 from the germline V gene are MDHEN and SYDVKM. The table lists this clonotype with many counts. From the reads, TCRdb called clonotypes with MiXCR, one entry per CDR3 protein. The table includes 350,000 to 450,000 distinct CDR3 sequences, 15% to 20% detected once. This clonotype was obtained from a human donor in good health (CMV status not recorded). Some clones in this sample may be carry-over from other donors' samples. The chain links TRBV28 to TRBJ2-7, with TRBD2 matching 9 bases. Sequencing input: PBMCs. The CDR3 reads CASTRAGGSSYEQYF. The CDR3 DNA follows: TGTGCCAGCACCCGCGCGGGGGGGAGCTCCTACGAGCAGTACTTC.